This TCR beta chain was documented in a study of T-cell reconstitution after alpha-beta-depleted transplantation in children. There are a few counts of this clonotype. This CDR3 region has 11 residues. Germline-derived CDR1 and CDR2 are SNHLY and FYNNEI. Trimming removed 6 bases at V and 1 base at J, with 3 bases between. The TCRbeta library was prepared with unique molecular identifiers. TCRdb processed the PCR reads anew with MiXCR; each CDR3 protein has one entry. The data show about 400,000 distinct CDR3 sequences, around 21% seen once. V is TRBV2 and J is TRBJ1-2; no firm D call. The input for sequencing was PBMCs from the stem cell graft donor, taken from the stem cell graft. The TCR was taken from a human donor who donated a stem cell graft to a child with acute myeloid leukemia. The CDR3 region has the DNA TGTGCCAGCAGGGTTAACTATGGCTACACCTTC. It is translated as CASRVNYGYTF.